The 8 T cell receptor beta chains in this list originate from one sample, sequenced in a study of blood T cell repertoires in COVID-19. Profiled with immunoSEQ multiplex PCR; TCRdb holds only in-frame clones, not every one. The sample has over 200,000 clones, about 94% seen once. The material sequenced was peripheral blood. The receptors here all came from a man aged 60-69 years with COVID-19, enrolled during active disease.

This clone was counted a single time. V is TRBV28 and J is TRBJ2-5; D is possibly TRBD2 (5 bases). The CDR3 consists of 15 residues. From germline, CDR1 is MDHEN and CDR2 SYDVKM. V was pared by 2 bases and J by 4 bases, with 14 bases between. The CDR3 loop reads CASSLGSVGRETQYF. The CDR3 DNA follows: TGTGCCAGCAGTTTAGGGAGTGTGGGAAGAGAGACCCAGTACTTC.

The CDR3 DNA reads TGTGCCATCAGTGAGAGACTAGCGGGAGGCACCGGGGAGCTGTTTTTT. Its translation is CAISERLAGGTGELFF. The J gene is TRBJ2-2, the V gene TRBV10-3; 13 bases agree with TRBD2. V shed 2 bases, J shed 4 bases, and the junction held 1 base outside the gene matches. CDR1 ENHRY and CDR2 SYGVKD come from the germline V gene. This CDR3 is built from 16 residues.

The rearrangement uses TRBV18 and TRBJ1-1; possibly TRBD1 for D (6 bases). The germline V gene has CDR1 KGHSH and CDR2 LQKENI. The CDR3 contains 14 residues. Trimming left V 5 bases short and J 4 bases short, with 14 bases between. The CDR3 protein is CASSAEQGSTEAFF. The DNA of the CDR3 is TGTGCCAGCTCAGCGGAACAGGGCTCCACTGAAGCTTTCTTT.

V usage is TRBV18 and J usage is TRBJ2-7, with D possibly matching TRBD1 (5 bases). Germline CDR1 is KGHSH and CDR2 is LQKENI. Between the trimmed V and J ends, which lost 3 bases and 10 bases, there was a span of 10 bases. This CDR3 is built from 11 residues. The CDR3 nucleotides are TGTGCCAGCTCACCCCAAGGGGAACAGTACTTC. Amino acid sequence: CASSPQGEQYF.

The chain uses TRBV4-2 and TRBJ2-7, with 11 bases matching TRBD1. Per the germline V gene, CDR1 is LGHNA and CDR2 is YNFKEQ. The CDR3 consists of 16 residues. V gave up 2 bases and J gave up 4 bases; unmatched junction bases: 7. In DNA, the CDR3 is TGTGCCAGCAGCCAACCGGGACAGGGGGTACGGTACGAGCAGTACTTC. It is translated as CASSQPGQGVRYEQYF.

The V call is TRBV4-1, the J call TRBJ2-7; 13 bases are a match to TRBD2. The germline CDR1 and CDR2 sequences are MGHRA and YSYEKL. The CDR3 covers 19 residues. The junction had 11 bases not matched to a gene; V was cut back by 3 bases and J by 0 bases. The DNA for the CDR3 is TGCGCCAGCAGCCACCCACTGGGACTAGCGGGAAGCAGCTCCTACGAGCAGTACTTC. This gives the protein CASSHPLGLAGSSSYEQYF.

The rearrangement uses TRBV6-5 and TRBJ2-1, with 11 bases lining up with TRBD2. V gave up 5 bases and J gave up 5 bases; unmatched junction bases: 5. The CDR3 sequence is 15 residues long. Germline-derived CDR1 and CDR2 are MNHEY and SVGAGI. In DNA, the CDR3 is TGTGCCAGCAGTCAACTAGCGGGAGCTGACAATGAGCAGTTCTTC. It specifies CASSQLAGADNEQFF.

The V call is TRBV10-2, the J call TRBJ1-2; D might be TRBD1 (5 bases). The germline CDR1 and CDR2 sequences are WSHSY and SAAADI. This CDR3 has 13 residues. V shed 7 bases and J shed 2 bases, with 11 bases lying between them. The CDR3 DNA sequence: TGCGCCAGCACAGGGTTGGGGAACTATGGCTACACCTTC. This codes for CASTGLGNYGYTF.